These 23 T cell receptor beta chains share one sample of origin, sequenced in a study of cytomegalovirus exposure and HLA in healthy donors. Researchers ran the PCR with 60 Vbeta and 13 Jbeta primers. Profiling relied on immunoSEQ multiplex PCR, and the TCRdb table lists in-frame clones only, not all of them. The sample yields approximately 160,000 clones, 65% to 85% seen once. The sample taken for sequencing was PBMCs. These receptors originate from a woman aged 40 to 50 in good health and CMV-seropositive.

V and J are TRBV5-1 and TRBJ2-3; 7 positions match TRBD1. This CDR3 is 15 amino acids long. Germline V CDR1 and CDR2: SGHRS, YFSETQ. V lost 2 bases, J lost 3 bases, and 6 bases stayed unmatched. CDR3 region: CASSFLGGSTDTQYF. Here the CDR3 DNA reads TGCGCCAGCAGCTTTCTAGGGGGCTCGACAGATACGCAGTATTTT.

This clone came up a few times. This chain uses TRBV7-9 with TRBJ2-1, with D tentatively TRBD1 (6 bases). Germline V gene data show CDR1 as SEHNR and CDR2 as FQNEAQ (reference sequence). The CDR3 is made up of 15 amino acids. Trimming shortened V by 3 bases and J by 4 bases, and 13 bases separated the two germline ends. The CDR3 DNA sequence: TGTGCCAGCAGCTTTCAGGGGACCTTTTACAATGAGCAGTTCTTC. It codes for CASSFQGTFYNEQFF. Based on the CDR3 plus reference TRBV7-9 and TRBJ2-1, the full variable domain is DTGVSQNPRHKITKRGQNVTFRCDPISEHNRLYWYRQTLGQGPEFLTYFQNEAQLEKSRLLSDRFSAERPKGSFSTLEIQRTEQGDSAMYLCASSFQGTFYNEQFFGPGTRLTVL.

This chain uses TRBV7-6 with TRBJ2-3; 12 bases are a match to TRBD2. The CDR3 extends over 15 amino acids. Per germline, CDR1 SGHVS and CDR2 FNYEAQ. V shed 2 bases, J shed 7 bases, and the junction held 4 bases outside the gene matches. DNA of the CDR3: TGTGCCAGCAGCTTACTAGCGGGGGGGCCGAATACGCAGTATTTT. It yields the protein CASSLLAGGPNTQYF.

This rearrangement joins TRBV5-6 to TRBJ2-7; 10 bases line up with TRBD1. Germline values: CDR1 SGHDT, CDR2 YYEEEE. Losses at the gene ends were 0 bases for V and 4 bases for J; bases not matched to a gene: 4. This CDR3 is 15 amino acids long. CDR3 sequence: CASSLVTGQGYEQYF. CDR3 in DNA: TGTGCCAGCAGCTTGGTTACGGGACAGGGGTACGAGCAGTACTTC.

The chain employs TRBV6-6 and TRBJ2-1, with D perhaps TRBD2 (5 bases). The CDR3 has 14 amino acids. Per germline, CDR1 MNHNY and CDR2 SVGAGI (reference sequence). The V end lost 5 bases, the J end lost 2 bases, and 10 bases lay between the germline ends. This CDR3 is CASSNSGTYNEQFF. CDR3 nucleotides: TGTGCCAGCAGTAATTCCGGGACCTACAATGAGCAGTTCTTC.

This chain connects TRBV18 to TRBJ1-1; the match to TRBD1 covers 7 bases. This CDR3 comprises 15 residues. Germline assignment: CDR1 KGHSH and CDR2 LQKENI. V lost 4 bases and J lost 3; bases outside the gene matches: 8. CDR3 amino acids: CASSRTTGRYTEAFF. The DNA for the CDR3 is TGTGCCAGCTCACGAACGACAGGGAGATACACTGAAGCTTTCTTT.

V usage is TRBV7-2 and J usage is TRBJ1-1; 8 positions match TRBD1. The CDR3 length is 14 residues. J gave up 1 base and V 7 bases, and 5 bases lay outside the gene matches. Germline CDR1 is SGHTA and CDR2 is FQGNSA. CDR3 nucleotides: TGTGCCAGCACCCGTGGACAGGGGAACACTGAAGCTTTCTTT. Its protein product is CASTRGQGNTEAFF.

The chain recombines TRBV7-3 with TRBJ2-1; maybe TRBD1 (6 bases). This CDR3 has 15 residues. Germline loops: CDR1 SGHTA, CDR2 FQGTGA. Trimming shortened V by 5 bases and J by 3 bases, and 14 bases separated the two germline ends. CDR3 loop: CASSPAGVGYNEQFF. The CDR3 bases are TGTGCCAGCAGCCCCGCAGGGGTGGGCTACAATGAGCAGTTCTTC.

The gene calls are TRBV5-1 and TRBJ1-2, with 10 bases lining up with TRBD1. Trimming took 2 bases from V and 8 from J; bases not matched to a gene: 9. The germline gives CDR1 SGHRS, CDR2 YFSETQ. This CDR3 is built from 15 residues. This CDR3 reads CASSLEGQGYAGYTF. As DNA, the CDR3 is TGCGCCAGCAGCTTAGAGGGACAGGGGTATGCGGGCTACACCTTC. The entire variable domain, with the rest obtained from reference TRBV5-1 and TRBJ1-2, is as follows: KAGVTQTPRYLIKTRGQQVTLSCSPISGHRSVSWYQQTPGQGLQFLFEYFSETQRNKGNFPGRFSGRQFSNSRSEMNVSTLELGDSALYLCASSLEGQGYAGYTFGSGTRLTVV.

The chain has TRBV10-3 and TRBJ1-2; 9 bases fit TRBD1. Germline assignment: CDR1 ENHRY and CDR2 SYGVKD. CDR3 size: 15 residues. With 5 bases clipped from V and 8 bases from J, the junction kept 12 bases outside the gene matches. CDR3 in DNA: TGTGCCATCAGTCCAAACTCCGGGACAGGGATCGGCTACACCTTC. This translates into CAISPNSGTGIGYTF.

This chain joins TRBV4-1 and TRBJ2-5, with 8 positions matching TRBD2. CDR1 is MGHRA, CDR2 YSYEKL, per germline. The CDR3 is 15 residues long. V shed 1 base, J shed 4 bases, and the junction held 5 bases outside the gene matches. CDR3 DNA: TGCGCCAGCAGCCAAGGATGGCTAGCGGGAGAGACCCAGTACTTC. It codes for CASSQGWLAGETQYF.

This clone was recorded only once. The chain couples TRBV7-8 to TRBJ2-5; D uncertain. Germline V CDR1 and CDR2: SGHVS, FQNEAQ. V was shortened by 6 bases and J by 4 bases, with 3 bases between the two germline ends. This CDR3 has 10 residues. This CDR3 is CASSIETQYF. The CDR3 DNA reads as TGTGCCAGCAGTATAGAGACCCAGTACTTC.

The chain uses TRBV29-1 and TRBJ1-1; D is unclear. The V and J ends lost 4 bases and 0 bases respectively, with 9 bases between them. Germline loops: CDR1 SQVTM, CDR2 ANQGSEA. This CDR3 has 13 amino acids. DNA for the CDR3: TGCAGCGTTGTTGGGAGGATGAACACTGAAGCTTTCTTT. This sequence encodes CSVVGRMNTEAFF. The entire variable domain, with the rest obtained from reference TRBV29-1 and TRBJ1-1, is as follows: SAVISQKPSRDICQRGTSLTIQCQVDSQVTMMFWYRQQPGQSLTLIATANQGSEATYESGFVIDKFPISRPNLTFSTLTVSNMSPEDSSIYLCSVVGRMNTEAFFGQGTRLTVV.

This clone was picked up a small number of times. A far more abundant clone sits one base away, making this likely a read error. Other DNA sequences in this sample translate to the same CDR3. The chain has TRBV27 and TRBJ1-1; 7 bases match TRBD1. CDR1 and CDR2 (germline): MNHEY, SMNVEV (reference sequence). The J segment lost 2 bases and the V segment lost 5 bases, leaving 5 bases of the junction unmatched. The CDR3 loop spans 14 amino acids. CDR3 region: CASSRGQPNTEAFF. In nucleotides, the CDR3 is TGTGCCAGCAGTAGGGGACAGCCCAACACTGAAGCTTTCTTT.

V and J are TRBV6-5 and TRBJ2-7, with TRBD1 identical over 9 bases. Germline loops: CDR1 MNHEY, CDR2 SVGAGI. The V segment lost 4 bases and the J segment 2 bases; nucleotides outside the gene matches: 6. The CDR3 totals 15 residues. The CDR3 protein is CASSFGQGWTYEQYF. The CDR3 bases are TGTGCCAGCAGTTTCGGACAGGGGTGGACCTACGAGCAGTACTTC.

V usage is TRBV6-5 and J usage is TRBJ1-1, with TRBD1 matching over 7 bases. Germline values: CDR1 MNHEY, CDR2 SVGAGI. V trimming: 6 bases; J trimming: 7 bases; junction bases outside the gene matches: 11. The CDR3 totals 14 residues. CDR3 nucleotide sequence: TGTGCCAGCAGAGACGTAGGGGGCGCGGGTGAAGCTTTCTTT. It yields the protein CASRDVGGAGEAFF.

This chain joins TRBV2 and TRBJ2-3; 9 bases are a match to TRBD1. CDR1 and CDR2 from the germline V gene are SNHLY and FYNNEI. This CDR3 has 15 amino acids. The J segment lost 4 bases and the V segment lost 6 bases, leaving 8 bases of the junction unmatched. CDR3 sequence reads: CASSSDRGSADTQYF. The CDR3 DNA reads as TGTGCCAGCAGCTCGGACAGGGGTTCTGCAGATACGCAGTATTTT.

This clone was recorded a few times. The genes are TRBV28 and TRBJ2-5; a possible D gene is TRBD1 (6 bases). CDR1 is MDHEN, CDR2 SYDVKM, per germline. The CDR3 has 10 amino acids. Deletions cut 6 bases from V and 8 bases from J, with 7 bases between. DNA of the CDR3: TGTGCCAGCAGACAGGGCACCCAGTACTTC. Translating gives CASRQGTQYF.

The rearrangement uses TRBV18 and TRBJ2-7, with 8 bases identical to TRBD1. The CDR3 totals 13 residues. V was pared by 6 bases and J by 5 bases, with 6 bases of the junction left unmatched. From germline, CDR1 is KGHSH and CDR2 LQKENI. Here the CDR3 reads CASSPGQGDEQYF. The CDR3 DNA sequence: TGTGCCAGCTCCCCAGGACAGGGAGACGAGCAGTACTTC.

This clone was observed once. The CDR3 loop is CASSELYDYGYTF. For the CDR3, the DNA is TGTGCCAGCAGTGAACTATATGACTATGGCTACACCTTC. The V call is TRBV25-1, the J call TRBJ1-2; no definite D call. The CDR3 runs 13 residues. Looked up from germline, CDR1 is MGHDK and CDR2 is SYGVNS. V was clipped by 2 bases and J by 3 bases, with 7 bases between them.

Here the CDR3 DNA reads TGTGCCAGCAGTTCTCAGGGATTCGGGCTGTTTTTT. Its translation is CASSSQGFGLFF. This chain joins TRBV2 and TRBJ1-4; the D gene is possibly TRBD1 (5 bases). CDR1 is SNHLY and CDR2 is FYNNEI in the germline V gene. The CDR3 consists of 12 residues. Between the trimmed V and J ends, which lost 5 bases and 14 bases, there was a span of 15 bases.

This clone was found once. In DNA form, the CDR3 reads TGTGCCAGCTCATTAACAGGGGAGCGCAGAGTCGACTATGGCTACACCTTC. Amino acids: CASSLTGERRVDYGYTF. This chain joins TRBV18 and TRBJ1-2; 7 bases fit TRBD1. V shed 5 bases and J 3 bases; nucleotides not matched to a gene: 15. The germline CDR1 and CDR2 sequences are KGHSH and LQKENI. This CDR3 contains 17 residues.

The chain couples TRBV29-1 to TRBJ2-2; 8 bases agree with TRBD1. Per germline, CDR1 SQVTM and CDR2 ANQGSEA. V was pared by 6 bases and J by 0 bases, with 12 bases of the junction left unmatched. This CDR3 region has 17 residues. CDR3 in amino acids: CSVTRTGSTTNTGELFF. The CDR3 nucleotides read TGCAGCGTAACAAGGACAGGGTCGACCACGAACACCGGGGAGCTGTTTTTT.